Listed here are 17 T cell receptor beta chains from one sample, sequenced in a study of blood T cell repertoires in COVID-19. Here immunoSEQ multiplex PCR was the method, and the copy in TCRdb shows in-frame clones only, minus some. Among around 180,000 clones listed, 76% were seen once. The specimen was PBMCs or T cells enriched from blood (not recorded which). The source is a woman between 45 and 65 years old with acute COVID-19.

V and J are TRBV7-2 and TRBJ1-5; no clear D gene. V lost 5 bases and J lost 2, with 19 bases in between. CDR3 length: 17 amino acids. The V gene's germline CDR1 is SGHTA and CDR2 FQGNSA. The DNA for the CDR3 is TGTGCCAGCAGCCCAAGCCCGTACGGGTCCGGCAATCAGCCCCAGCATTTT. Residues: CASSPSPYGSGNQPQHF.

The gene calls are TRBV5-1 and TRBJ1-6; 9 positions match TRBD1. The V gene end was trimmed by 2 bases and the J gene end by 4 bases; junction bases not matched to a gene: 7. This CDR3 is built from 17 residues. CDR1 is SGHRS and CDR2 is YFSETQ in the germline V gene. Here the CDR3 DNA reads TGCGCCAGCAGCTTCGCCACGGGACAGGGATATAATTCACCCCTCCACTTT. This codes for CASSFATGQGYNSPLHF. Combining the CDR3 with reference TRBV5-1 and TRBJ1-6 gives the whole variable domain KAGVTQTPRYLIKTRGQQVTLSCSPISGHRSVSWYQQTPGQGLQFLFEYFSETQRNKGNFPGRFSGRQFSNSRSEMNVSTLELGDSALYLCASSFATGQGYNSPLHFGNGTRLTVT.

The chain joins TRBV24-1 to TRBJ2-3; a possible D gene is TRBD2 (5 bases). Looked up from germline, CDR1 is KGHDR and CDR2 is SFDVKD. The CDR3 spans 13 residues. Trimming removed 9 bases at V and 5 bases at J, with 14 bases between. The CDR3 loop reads CATEGEAGDTQYF. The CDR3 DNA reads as TGTGCCACCGAGGGTGAAGCCGGAGATACGCAGTATTTT.

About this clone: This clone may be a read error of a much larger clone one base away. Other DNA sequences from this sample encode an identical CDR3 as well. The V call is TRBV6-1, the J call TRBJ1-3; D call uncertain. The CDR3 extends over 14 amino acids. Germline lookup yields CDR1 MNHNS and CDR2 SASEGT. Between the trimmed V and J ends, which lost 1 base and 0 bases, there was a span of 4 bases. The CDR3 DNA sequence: TGTGCCAGCAGTGAAGGTAGCTCTGGAAACACCATATATTTT. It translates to CASSEGSSGNTIYF.

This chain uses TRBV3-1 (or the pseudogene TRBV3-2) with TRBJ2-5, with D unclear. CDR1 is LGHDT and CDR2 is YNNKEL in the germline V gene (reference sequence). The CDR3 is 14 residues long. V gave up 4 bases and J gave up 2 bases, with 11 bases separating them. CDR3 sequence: CASSPSGLQETQYF. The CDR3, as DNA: TGTGCCAGCAGCCCCTCGGGTCTACAAGAGACCCAGTACTTC.

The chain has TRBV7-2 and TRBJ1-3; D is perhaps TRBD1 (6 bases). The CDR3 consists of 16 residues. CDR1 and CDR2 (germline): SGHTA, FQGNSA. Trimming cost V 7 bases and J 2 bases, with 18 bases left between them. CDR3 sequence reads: CASTPGGGRTGNTIYF. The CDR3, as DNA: TGTGCCAGCACCCCAGGCGGGGGGCGAACTGGAAACACCATATATTTT.

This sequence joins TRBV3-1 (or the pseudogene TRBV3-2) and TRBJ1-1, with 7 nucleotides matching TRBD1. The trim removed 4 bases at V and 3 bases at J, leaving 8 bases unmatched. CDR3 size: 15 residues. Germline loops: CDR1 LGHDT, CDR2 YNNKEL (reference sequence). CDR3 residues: CASSPRADRDTEAFF. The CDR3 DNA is TGTGCCAGCAGCCCCCGGGCTGACAGGGACACTGAAGCTTTCTTT.

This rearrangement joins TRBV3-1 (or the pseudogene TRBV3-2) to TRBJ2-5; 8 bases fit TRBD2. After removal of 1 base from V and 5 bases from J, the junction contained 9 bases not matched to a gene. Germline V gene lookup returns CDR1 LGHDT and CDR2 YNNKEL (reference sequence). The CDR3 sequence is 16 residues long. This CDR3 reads CASSQAFRAGEETQYF. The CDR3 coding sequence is TGTGCCAGCAGCCAAGCTTTTCGAGCGGGGGAGGAGACCCAGTACTTC.

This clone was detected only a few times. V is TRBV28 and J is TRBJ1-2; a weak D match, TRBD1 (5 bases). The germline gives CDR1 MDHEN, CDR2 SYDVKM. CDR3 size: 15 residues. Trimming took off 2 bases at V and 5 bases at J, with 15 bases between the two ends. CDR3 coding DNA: TGTGCCAGCAGTTTACAGGGCTGGGTGTCATATGGCTACACCTTC. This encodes CASSLQGWVSYGYTF.

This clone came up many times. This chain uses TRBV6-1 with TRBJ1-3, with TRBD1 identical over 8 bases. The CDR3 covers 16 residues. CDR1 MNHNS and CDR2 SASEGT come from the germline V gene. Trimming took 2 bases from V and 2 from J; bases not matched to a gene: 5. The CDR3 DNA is TGTGCCAGCAGTGAACTCAGGGGGCTAACTGGAAACACCATATATTTT. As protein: CASSELRGLTGNTIYF.

CDR3 residues: CASSLGIQETQYF. The CDR3 bases are TGTGCCAGCAGCTTAGGTATACAAGAGACCCAGTACTTC. The V gene is TRBV7-6, the J gene TRBJ2-5; D not certain. The length of the CDR3 is 13 residues. CDR1 SGHVS and CDR2 FNYEAQ come from the germline V gene. Trimming removed 1 base from V and 2 bases from J, with 5 bases in between.

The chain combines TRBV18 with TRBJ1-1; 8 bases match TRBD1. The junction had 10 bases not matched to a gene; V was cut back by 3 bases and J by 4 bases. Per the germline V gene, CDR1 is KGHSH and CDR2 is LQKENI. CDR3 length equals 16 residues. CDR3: CASSPTGQGLGTEAFF. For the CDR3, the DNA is TGTGCCAGCTCACCTACCGGACAGGGACTGGGCACTGAAGCTTTCTTT.

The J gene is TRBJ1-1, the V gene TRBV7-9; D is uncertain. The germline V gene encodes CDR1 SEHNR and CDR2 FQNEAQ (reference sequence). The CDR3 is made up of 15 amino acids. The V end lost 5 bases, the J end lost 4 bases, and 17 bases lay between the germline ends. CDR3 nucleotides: TGTGCCAGCAGCGAGGGCACGGTTGCCTCCACTGAAGCTTTCTTT. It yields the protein CASSEGTVASTEAFF.

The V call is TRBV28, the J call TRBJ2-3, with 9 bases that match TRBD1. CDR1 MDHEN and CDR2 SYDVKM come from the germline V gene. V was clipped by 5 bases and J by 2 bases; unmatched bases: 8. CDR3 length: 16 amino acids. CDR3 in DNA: TGTGCCAGCAGTCCGACCGGGGACAGGGCCACAGATACGCAGTATTTT. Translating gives CASSPTGDRATDTQYF. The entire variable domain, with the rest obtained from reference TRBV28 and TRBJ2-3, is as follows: DVKVTQSSRYLVKRTGEKVFLECVQDMDHENMFWYRQDPGLGLRLIYFSYDVKMKEKGDIPEGYSVSREKKERFSLILESASTNQTSMYLCASSPTGDRATDTQYFGPGTRLTVL.

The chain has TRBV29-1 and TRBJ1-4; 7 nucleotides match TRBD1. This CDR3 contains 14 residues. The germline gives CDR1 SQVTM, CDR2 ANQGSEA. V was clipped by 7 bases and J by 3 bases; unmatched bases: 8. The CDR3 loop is CSALPGTANEKLFF. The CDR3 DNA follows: TGCAGCGCTCTTCCCGGGACAGCTAATGAAAAACTGTTTTTT.

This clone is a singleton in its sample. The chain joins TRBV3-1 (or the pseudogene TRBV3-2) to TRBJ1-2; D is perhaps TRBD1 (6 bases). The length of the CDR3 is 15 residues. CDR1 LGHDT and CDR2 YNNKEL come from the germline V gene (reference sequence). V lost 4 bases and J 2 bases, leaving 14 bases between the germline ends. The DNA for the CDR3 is TGTGCCAGCAGCCTAGGGGGTGCAACGAACTATGGCTACACCTTC. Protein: CASSLGGATNYGYTF.

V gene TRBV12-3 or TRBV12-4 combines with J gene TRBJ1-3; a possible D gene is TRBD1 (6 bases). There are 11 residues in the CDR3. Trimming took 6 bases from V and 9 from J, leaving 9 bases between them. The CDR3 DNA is TGTGCCAGCAGCACAGGGAGCACCATATATTTT. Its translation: CASSTGSTIYF.